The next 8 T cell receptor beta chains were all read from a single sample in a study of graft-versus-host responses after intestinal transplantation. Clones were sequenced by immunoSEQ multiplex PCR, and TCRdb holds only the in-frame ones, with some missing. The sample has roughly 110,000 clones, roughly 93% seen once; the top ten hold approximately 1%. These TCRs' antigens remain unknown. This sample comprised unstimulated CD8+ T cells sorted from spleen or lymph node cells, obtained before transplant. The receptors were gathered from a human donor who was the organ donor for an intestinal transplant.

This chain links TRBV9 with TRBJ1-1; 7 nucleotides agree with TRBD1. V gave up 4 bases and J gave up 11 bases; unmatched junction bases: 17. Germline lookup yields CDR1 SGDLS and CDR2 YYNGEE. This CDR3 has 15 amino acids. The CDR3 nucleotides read TGTGCCAGCAGCCTCGAGGGGGACAGTAGATCCGTCGCTTTCTTT. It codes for CASSLEGDSRSVAFF.

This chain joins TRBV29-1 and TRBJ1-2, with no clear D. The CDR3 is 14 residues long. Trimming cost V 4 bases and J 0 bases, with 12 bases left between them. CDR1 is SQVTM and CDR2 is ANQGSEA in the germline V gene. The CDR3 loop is CSVVPRPPNYGYTF. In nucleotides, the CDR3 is TGCAGCGTTGTACCCAGACCCCCTAACTATGGCTACACCTTC.

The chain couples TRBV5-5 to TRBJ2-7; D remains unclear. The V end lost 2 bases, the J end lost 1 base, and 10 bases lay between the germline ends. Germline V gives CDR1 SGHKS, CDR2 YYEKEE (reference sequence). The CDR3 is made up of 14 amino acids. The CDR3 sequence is CASSFRPVSYEQYF. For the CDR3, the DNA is TGTGCCAGCAGCTTCCGGCCGGTATCCTACGAGCAGTACTTC. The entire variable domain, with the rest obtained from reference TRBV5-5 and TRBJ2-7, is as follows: DAGVTQSPTHLIKTRGQQVTLRCSPISGHKSVSWYQQVLGQGPQFIFQYYEKEERGRGNFPDRFSARQFPNYSSELNVNALLLGDSALYLCASSFRPVSYEQYFGPGTRLTVT.

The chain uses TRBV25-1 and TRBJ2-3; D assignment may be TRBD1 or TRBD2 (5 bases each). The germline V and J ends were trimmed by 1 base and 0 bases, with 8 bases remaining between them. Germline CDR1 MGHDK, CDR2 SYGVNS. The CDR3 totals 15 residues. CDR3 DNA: TGTGCCAGCAGTGAATTATGGGGGAGCACAGATACGCAGTATTTT. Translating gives CASSELWGSTDTQYF.

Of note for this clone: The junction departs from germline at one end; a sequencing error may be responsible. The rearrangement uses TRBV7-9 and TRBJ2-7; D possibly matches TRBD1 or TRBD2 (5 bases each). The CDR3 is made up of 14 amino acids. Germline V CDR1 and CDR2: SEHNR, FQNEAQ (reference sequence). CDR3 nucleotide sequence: TGTGCCAGCAGCTTAGCCGGGACGGGGTACGGGCAGTACTTC. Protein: CASSLAGTGYGQYF.

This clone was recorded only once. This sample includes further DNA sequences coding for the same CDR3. The CDR3 coding sequence is TGTGCCAGTAGTATCGACTCCTACAATGAGCAGTTCTTC. It codes for CASSIDSYNEQFF. V is TRBV19 and J is TRBJ2-1, with D unclear. Trimming cost V 3 bases and J 0 bases, with 3 bases left between them. Germline V gives CDR1 LNHDA, CDR2 SQIVND (reference sequence). This CDR3 region has 13 residues.

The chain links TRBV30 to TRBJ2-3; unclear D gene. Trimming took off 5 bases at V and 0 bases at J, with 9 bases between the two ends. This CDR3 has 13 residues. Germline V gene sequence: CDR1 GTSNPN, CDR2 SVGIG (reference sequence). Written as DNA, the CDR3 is TGTGCCTGGTGCTGTCGCAGCACAGATACGCAGTATTTT. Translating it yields CAWCCRSTDTQYF. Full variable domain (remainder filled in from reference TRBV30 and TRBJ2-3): SQTIHQWPATLVQPVGSPLSLECTVEGTSNPNLYWYRQAAGRGLQLLFYSVGIGQISSEVPQNLSASRPQDRQFILSSKKLLLSDSGFYLCAWCCRSTDTQYFGPGTRLTVL.

The CDR3 bases are TGCGCCAGCAGTGATGTTGAGGAACCCTACGAGCAGTACTTC. Translation: CASSDVEEPYEQYF. The chain carries TRBV10-1 and TRBJ2-7; D is unresolved. Germline CDR1 is WNHNN and CDR2 is SYGVQD (reference sequence). There are 14 residues in the CDR3. Trimming cost V 3 bases and J 2 bases, with 11 bases left between them.